This T cell receptor beta chain was profiled in a study of chemoradiotherapy in HPV16-positive cancers. Study results and limitations: Candidate HPV-specific clones and E7-related TCR motifs grew in tumor during treatment.

V lost 6 bases and J 7 bases, leaving 17 bases between the germline ends. CDR3 length: 14 residues. Germline V gene data show CDR1 as SGHRS and CDR2 as YFSETQ. Profiling relied on immunoSEQ multiplex PCR, and the TCRdb table lists in-frame clones only, not all of them. This table holds 20,000 to 25,000 clones, roughly 92% found once. As regards this clone: Antigen unknown.

V gene TRBV5-1 combines with J gene TRBJ2-4; a weak D match, TRBD2 (6 bases). The source material was blood, sampled from a patient who underwent chemoradiotherapy. This receptor was obtained from a human donor with HPV-associated anogenital cancer. This chain's CDR3 is CASTTGATGNIQYF. CDR3 in DNA: TGCGCCAGCACCACGGGAGCGACGGGGAACATTCAGTACTTC.